This T cell receptor beta chain was recovered during a study of blood T cell repertoires in COVID-19. Study as a whole: T cells, B-cell-depleted T cells, or PBMCs provided the cDNA or gDNA that served as material.

CDR1 is SGHNT, CDR2 YYREEE, per germline (reference sequence). V lost 0 bases, J lost 7 bases, and 8 bases lay in between. This CDR3 is built from 12 residues. Sequencing used immunoSEQ multiplex PCR; TCRdb keeps in-frame clones, though not all of them. The table lists roughly 90,000 clones, roughly 80% of them singletons, with over 9% in the top ten. The genes are TRBV5-4 and TRBJ2-7, with D possibly TRBD2 on 6 matching bases. Sequencing was carried out using peripheral blood. The receptor was derived from a woman in her 70s with acute or convalescent COVID-19. As DNA, the CDR3 is TGTGCCAGCAGCTTGGGACTAGGGGAGCAGTACTTC. Translating it yields CASSLGLGEQYF.